Below, 24 T cell receptor beta chains from the same sample are listed, as sequenced in a study of T cells after posttransplantation cyclophosphamide. The data were produced by immunoSEQ multiplex PCR, yet TCRdb's version contains in-frame clones alone and is incomplete. Reported are 44,000 or so clones, none seen only once; the ten largest carry about 2.2%. The specimen sequenced was PBMCs. The receptors shown here come from a man aged 40-49 years in good health, CMV-negative, and a related stem cell transplant donor.

This clone came up many times. The V call is TRBV10-3, the J call TRBJ2-1; 11 positions agree with TRBD2. The CDR3 is 17 amino acids. CDR1 and CDR2 from the germline V gene are ENHRY and SYGVKD. Germline trimming cut 2 bases from V and 6 bases from J; bases unmatched to any gene: 9. DNA of the CDR3: TGTGCCATCAGTGAGCTAGGGGGGACTAGCGGTAGCAATGAGCAGTTCTTC. Translating gives CAISELGGTSGSNEQFF.

At least ten counts were recorded for this clone. The chain joins TRBV28 to TRBJ2-4; 8 bases agree with TRBD1. Looked up from germline, CDR1 is MDHEN and CDR2 is SYDVKM. The CDR3 covers 14 residues. The V gene end was trimmed by 10 bases and the J gene end by 0 bases; junction bases not matched to a gene: 5. This chain's CDR3 is CATGQERAKNIQYF. The CDR3 bases are TGTGCCACGGGACAGGAGAGAGCCAAAAACATTCAGTACTTC.

This clone has ten or more counts. The rearrangement uses TRBV18 and TRBJ1-5, with TRBD1 matching over 7 bases. Unmatched junction bases numbered 2, after V lost 3 bases and J lost 3 bases. From germline, CDR1 is KGHSH and CDR2 LQKENI. The CDR3 contains 14 residues. The CDR3 region is CASSPGQINQPQHF. The CDR3 DNA reads TGTGCCAGCTCACCGGGACAGATCAATCAGCCCCAGCATTTT.

This clone was seen at least ten times. V and J are TRBV7-9 and TRBJ2-6; the D gene is possibly TRBD2 (6 bases). CDR1 is SEHNR and CDR2 is FQNEAQ in the germline V gene (reference sequence). This CDR3 has 18 amino acids. Trimming removed 4 bases at V and 0 bases at J, with 16 bases between. The CDR3 nucleotides are TGTGCCAGCAGCTCCGGGGGTTTTGAGATCTCTGGGGCCAACGTCCTGACTTTC. This gives the protein CASSSGGFEISGANVLTF.

This clone was recorded many times. This chain joins TRBV11-2 and TRBJ2-1, with a weak D call TRBD1 (6 bases). V was clipped by 0 bases and J by 7 bases, with 16 bases between them. Per the germline V gene, CDR1 is SGHAT and CDR2 is FQNNGV. This CDR3 comprises 16 residues. As DNA, the CDR3 is TGTGCCAGCAGCTTAGACCCGGCCCCCGGACAGAATGAGCAGTTCTTC. It encodes CASSLDPAPGQNEQFF.

J is TRBJ2-5 and V is TRBV19; possible D gene TRBD1, 6 bases. The J call may not be correct, given that the DNA end is closer to TRBJ2-7. This CDR3 region has 14 residues. Germline V CDR1 and CDR2: LNHDA, SQIVND (reference sequence). Here the CDR3 DNA reads TGTGCCAGTAGTATTATGGGACACCAGTACGAGCAGTACTTC. Protein sequence: CASSIMGHQYEQYF.

This clone was recorded many times. The rearrangement links TRBV14 to TRBJ2-2; D is unresolved. CDR1 is SGHDN, CDR2 FVKESK, per germline. V was cut by 0 bases and J by 1 base, with 9 bases left in between. This CDR3 is built from 16 residues. DNA of the CDR3: TGTGCCAGCAGCCAAGAGGAGACGAGGAACACCGGGGAGCTGTTTTTT. This gives the protein CASSQEETRNTGELFF.

This clone was counted many times. This chain joins TRBV19 and TRBJ2-2; the D is unclear. Looked up from germline, CDR1 is LNHDA and CDR2 is SQIVND (reference sequence). Trimming cost V 4 bases and J 1 base, with 7 bases left between them. The CDR3 loop spans 14 amino acids. The CDR3 DNA reads as TGTGCCAGTAGTAGTCACATGAACACCGGGGAGCTGTTTTTT. Translating it yields CASSSHMNTGELFF. The variable domain in full, completed from reference TRBV19 and TRBJ2-2, reads DGGITQSPKYLFRKEGQNVTLSCEQNLNHDAMYWYRQDPGQGLRLIYYSQIVNDFQKGDIAEGYSVSREKKESFPLTVTSAQKNPTAFYLCASSSHMNTGELFFGEGSRLTVL.

This clone was observed many times. The chain carries TRBV30 and TRBJ2-7; TRBD1 might be the D (6 bases). V was clipped by 2 bases and J by 5 bases, with 19 bases between them. Germline V gene sequence: CDR1 GTSNPN, CDR2 SVGIG (reference sequence). This CDR3 has 15 amino acids. The CDR3 protein is CAWSLVQGNLDEQYF. In DNA form, the CDR3 reads TGTGCCTGGAGTCTGGTACAGGGTAATTTGGACGAGCAGTACTTC.

J is TRBJ1-6 and V is TRBV30, with 9 bases lining up with TRBD1. The germline CDR1 and CDR2 sequences are GTSNPN and SVGIG (reference sequence). The CDR3 spans 16 residues. Germline trimming cut 0 bases from V and 7 bases from J; bases unmatched to any gene: 7. CDR3 sequence reads: CAWSVQRTGENSPLHF. The CDR3 DNA is TGTGCCTGGAGTGTACAACGGACAGGGGAAAATTCACCCCTCCACTTT.

This clone occurred many times. The rearrangement joins TRBV6-5 to TRBJ2-7; 7 bases line up with TRBD1. Trimming removed 5 bases from V and 2 bases from J; junction bases left unmatched: 6. The germline gives CDR1 MNHEY, CDR2 SVGAGI. This CDR3 comprises 14 residues. The CDR3 DNA follows: TGTGCCAGCAGTAACCAACAGGGGCCCTACGAGCAGTACTTC. Translating gives CASSNQQGPYEQYF.

The chain links TRBV7-2 to TRBJ1-6, with 7 bases aligning to TRBD1. CDR1 and CDR2 from the germline V gene are SGHTA and FQGNSA. With V trimmed by 4 bases and J by 6 bases, 6 bases remained unmatched. The CDR3 consists of 15 residues. CDR3 nucleotide sequence: TGTGCCAGCAGCTCCCTACAGGGGCCTAATTCACCCCTCCACTTT. Its protein is CASSSLQGPNSPLHF.

This clone was recorded many times. The chain carries TRBV5-1 and TRBJ2-2; no firm D call. V gave up 0 bases and J gave up 5 bases, with 11 bases separating them. There are 15 residues in the CDR3. Germline V lookup: CDR1 SGHRS, CDR2 YFSETQ. CDR3 nucleotides: TGCGCCAGCAGCTTGGGACTGGCTACAACCGGGGAGCTGTTTTTT. Translating it yields CASSLGLATTGELFF.

This clone was counted at least ten times. V is TRBV7-3 and J is TRBJ2-7; D possibly corresponds to TRBD1 (5 bases). The CDR3 has 14 amino acids. With 5 bases removed from V and 2 bases from J, the gap between germline ends came to 13 bases. CDR1 and CDR2 (germline): SGHTA, FQGTGA. CDR3 amino acids: CASSPNDRTYEQYF. CDR3 nucleotides: TGTGCCAGCAGCCCCAATGACAGAACCTACGAGCAGTACTTC.

This clone was counted many times. This chain connects TRBV18 to TRBJ2-1; D perhaps matches TRBD2 (6 bases). Germline CDR1 KGHSH, CDR2 LQKENI. The CDR3 consists of 14 residues. V gave up 3 bases and J gave up 8 bases, with 14 bases separating them. DNA for the CDR3: TGTGCCAGCTCACCCTCTGGGGGGTTCCATGAGCAGTTCTTC. It is translated as CASSPSGGFHEQFF.

This clone was seen at least ten times. V and J are TRBV28 and TRBJ2-7, with TRBD2 matching 8 bases. The ends lost 2 bases at V and 6 bases at J; junction bases unmatched: 9. The CDR3 runs 15 residues. The germline gives CDR1 MDHEN, CDR2 SYDVKM. The CDR3 DNA sequence: TGTGCCAGCAGTTTAGTGGGACTAGAAGCCCTCGAGCAGTACTTC. Translation gives CASSLVGLEALEQYF.

This clone was seen many times. The chain recombines TRBV7-2 with TRBJ2-1, with D perhaps matching TRBD2 (5 bases). Germline V gene data show CDR1 as SGHTA and CDR2 as FQGNSA. V was clipped by 4 bases and J by 1 base, with 17 bases between them. CDR3 length: 17 residues. The CDR3 nucleotides are TGTGCCAGCAGCTCCCACCGTGGTCCGGGATCCTACAATGAGCAGTTCTTC. Its translation is CASSSHRGPGSYNEQFF.

This clone has ten or more counts. V and J are TRBV5-4 and TRBJ2-7; 11 bases are shared with TRBD1. Germline trimming cut 5 bases from V and 5 bases from J; bases unmatched to any gene: 12. Germline V gene lookup returns CDR1 SGHNT and CDR2 YYREEE (reference sequence). The CDR3 totals 16 residues. CDR3 in amino acids: CASSSDPGTGGDEQYF. As DNA, the CDR3 is TGTGCCAGCAGTAGCGATCCCGGGACAGGGGGGGACGAGCAGTACTTC.

There are many counts of this clone. CDR3 nucleotide sequence: TGTGCCAGCAGCCAAGATGGGCCAGATACGCAGTATTTT. It specifies CASSQDGPDTQYF. The rearrangement uses TRBV14 and TRBJ2-3; D remains unclear. Germline V gene sequence: CDR1 SGHDN, CDR2 FVKESK. The ends were cut back, 0 bases at V and 4 bases at J, with 5 bases in the middle. This CDR3 comprises 13 residues.

The gene calls are TRBV6-5 and TRBJ2-5; a possible D gene is TRBD1 (6 bases). Looked up from germline, CDR1 is MNHEY and CDR2 is SVGAGI. V lost 6 bases and J lost 4, with 12 bases in between. The CDR3 length is 13 residues. CDR3 in DNA: TGTGCCAGCAGCCCTCAGGGGAGAGAGACCCAGTACTTC. It encodes CASSPQGRETQYF.

This clone was observed many times. The CDR3 loop is CASSLPGPLGTTNTDTQYF. As DNA, the CDR3 is TGTGCCAGCAGCTTACCGGGACCGCTGGGGACTACCAACACAGATACGCAGTATTTT. J is TRBJ2-3 and V is TRBV7-8; 7 nucleotides match TRBD2. Germline V gene lookup returns CDR1 SGHVS and CDR2 FQNEAQ. This CDR3 is built from 19 residues. V trimming: 2 bases; J trimming: 2 bases; junction bases outside the gene matches: 16.

In this sample, this clone turned up many times. The V gene is TRBV7-8, the J gene TRBJ2-1; 13 nucleotides line up with TRBD2. The CDR3 has 18 residues. Looked up from germline, CDR1 is SGHVS and CDR2 is FQNEAQ. V shed 5 bases, J shed 5 bases, and the junction held 12 bases outside the gene matches. The CDR3 region is CASSNGLAGVIWDNEQFF. In DNA, the CDR3 is TGTGCCAGCAGCAATGGACTAGCGGGAGTTATTTGGGACAATGAGCAGTTCTTC.

This clone was seen at least ten times. CDR3: CASSSRLAGETQYF. The CDR3 DNA follows: TGTGCCAGCAGCTCAAGACTAGCGGGAGAGACCCAGTACTTC. The rearrangement joins TRBV7-2 to TRBJ2-5; 10 bases match TRBD2. Germline-derived CDR1 and CDR2 are SGHTA and FQGNSA. CDR3 size: 14 residues. V shed 4 bases, J shed 4 bases, and the junction held 3 bases outside the gene matches.

Notes on this clone: A much larger clonotype is one base distant, so this may be a read error. This chain joins TRBV5-1 and TRBJ1-5; D gene unclear. This CDR3 is 16 amino acids long. CDR1 and CDR2 from the germline V gene are SGHRS and YFSETQ. The CDR3 loop is CAGSLEPQRGNQPQHF. The DNA of the CDR3 is TGCGCCGGCAGCTTGGAACCCCAAAGAGGGAATCAGCCCCAGCATTTT.